Described below is a single TCR beta chain sequence and its context. The target antigen is unknown. This CDR3 is built from 13 residues. Germline V lookup: CDR1 LNHDA, CDR2 SQIVND (reference sequence). V lost 3 bases and J lost 7; bases outside the gene matches: 1. Clones were sequenced by immunoSEQ multiplex PCR, and TCRdb holds only the in-frame ones, with some missing. The profile shows 30,000 to 35,000 clones, 85% to 90% of them singletons. This sample stems from a study of regulatory and conventional T cells in RAG deficiency. Study-level points and caveats: In Omenn syndrome, Treg and Tconv repertoires overlapped >80%. Treg unique TCR beta sequences were approximately 96-fold fewer in Omenn syndrome and CID/AS patients than controls. RAG-deficient patients showed markedly lower Shannon entropy and higher Simpson indices than control T-cell subsets.

The same specimen was also included in a second study, on regulatory T cells. Per that paper: Primers: 52 TRBV forward and 13 TRBJ reverse. In patients, unique TRB V-J pairs were restricted and V/J usage skewed, especially in Tregs.

Sequenced sample: CD8+ T cells sorted from blood. The receptor comes from a human donor in good health. The chain joins TRBV19 to TRBJ2-1, with TRBD2 identical over 9 bases. The CDR3 loop reads CASSMRGGNEQFF. The CDR3 bases are TGTGCCAGTAGTATGCGGGGGGGAAATGAGCAGTTCTTC.